These 27 T cell receptor beta chains were all obtained from the same sample, sequenced in a study of cytomegalovirus exposure and HLA in healthy donors (dated by TCRdb to about 2017). Library construction relied on the immunoSEQ multiplex PCR assay. A mixture of 60 forward primers for TCR Vbeta segments and 13 reverse primers for TCR Jbeta segments was used in the multiplex PCR. The source is immuneACCESS, and TCRdb retained only in-frame sequences with V and J called. Part of the clones is not carried over; for the studies checked, unresolved V genes explain less than half of this, and the remainder is unexplained. This sample has over 100,000 clones in its table, and almost 75% of those were observed once. The ten largest clones add up to roughly 8% of the sample. Sequenced sample: PBMCs. All receptors come from a man aged 40-49 years in good health and CMV-seronegative.

V usage is TRBV27 and J usage is TRBJ2-7, with D perhaps matching TRBD1 (6 bases). Trimming cost V 3 bases and J 1 base, with 13 bases left between them. The length of the CDR3 is 15 residues. Germline-derived CDR1 and CDR2 are MNHEY and SMNVEV (reference sequence). The CDR3 spells CASSLLTGSSYEQYF. In DNA, the CDR3 is TGTGCCAGCAGTTTGCTTACAGGGTCTTCCTACGAGCAGTACTTC.

The chain has TRBV28 and TRBJ2-5, with D perhaps TRBD1 (6 bases). V lost 8 bases and J 4 bases, leaving 17 bases between the germline ends. Germline lookup yields CDR1 MDHEN and CDR2 SYDVKM. The CDR3 totals 14 residues. The CDR3 bases are TGTGCCAGCCTACCTCAAGGGGGAAGAGAGACCCAGTACTTC. Its translation is CASLPQGGRETQYF. Together with reference TRBV28 and TRBJ2-5, the CDR3 gives the full variable domain: DVKVTQSSRYLVKRTGEKVFLECVQDMDHENMFWYRQDPGLGLRLIYFSYDVKMKEKGDIPEGYSVSREKKERFSLILESASTNQTSMYLCASLPQGGRETQYFGPGTRLLVL.

The chain has TRBV28 and TRBJ2-5, with TRBD2 matching 9 bases. V dropped 4 bases and J dropped 4; count of bases not matched to a gene: 10. CDR3 size: 16 residues. The V gene's germline CDR1 is MDHEN and CDR2 SYDVKM. The CDR3 DNA follows: TGTGCCAGCAGTTCCTTTAGCGGGGGCTTGGGAGAGACCCAGTACTTC. Protein product: CASSSFSGGLGETQYF.

The rearrangement uses TRBV5-8 and TRBJ2-5; 9 bases are a match to TRBD1. This CDR3 spans 16 amino acids. After removal of 0 bases from V and 4 bases from J, the junction contained 7 bases not matched to a gene. From germline, CDR1 is SGHTS and CDR2 YDEGEE. The DNA for the CDR3 is TGTGCCAGCAGCTTGGGTGGACAGGGGCTCCCAGAGACCCAGTACTTC. Protein: CASSLGGQGLPETQYF.

This clone turned up a few times. The rearrangement joins TRBV27 to TRBJ1-3; D is possibly TRBD1 (5 bases). CDR3 length: 17 residues. The germline V gene has CDR1 MNHEY and CDR2 SMNVEV (reference sequence). Trimming removed 9 bases at V and 0 bases at J, with 21 bases between. CDR3 loop: CASRALSRDFSGNTIYF. In nucleotides, the CDR3 is TGTGCCAGTCGAGCCCTATCGCGGGACTTCTCTGGAAACACCATATATTTT.

The CDR3: CASSPRQGSDEKLFF. The CDR3 bases are TGCGCCAGCAGCCCCCGACAGGGGTCAGATGAAAAACTGTTTTTT. This rearrangement joins TRBV4-3 to TRBJ1-4; 8 positions agree with TRBD1. The CDR3 sequence is 15 residues long. The germline CDR1 and CDR2 sequences are LGHNA and YSLEER. V was clipped by 4 bases and J by 6 bases; unmatched bases: 7.

V is TRBV4-3 and J is TRBJ2-3, with 8 bases that match TRBD1. The CDR3 length is 15 residues. Germline V lookup: CDR1 LGHNA, CDR2 YSLEER. V lost 0 bases and J lost 5; bases outside the gene matches: 4. The DNA for the CDR3 is TGCGCCAGCAGCCAAGACAGGGGGCATGGAGATACGCAGTATTTT. Protein sequence: CASSQDRGHGDTQYF.

This clone showed up just a few times. V usage is TRBV11-2 and J usage is TRBJ2-7; possibly TRBD2 for D (5 bases). Trimming shortened V by 4 bases and J by 4 bases, and 17 bases separated the two germline ends. CDR1 and CDR2 from the germline V gene are SGHAT and FQNNGV. The CDR3 has 15 amino acids. CDR3 sequence: CASSSPRGRNYEQYF. The CDR3, as DNA: TGTGCCAGCAGCTCCCCTCGAGGGCGGAATTACGAGCAGTACTTC. The variable domain in full, completed from reference TRBV11-2 and TRBJ2-7, reads EAGVAQSPRYKIIEKRQSVAFWCNPISGHATLYWYQQILGQGPKLLIQFQNNGVVDDSQLPKDRFSAERLKGVDSTLKIQPAKLEDSAVYLCASSSPRGRNYEQYFGPGTRLTVT.

The chain links TRBV7-2 to TRBJ2-5; 12 positions agree with TRBD2. The J segment lost 3 bases and the V segment lost 5 bases, leaving 7 bases of the junction unmatched. This CDR3 has 16 residues. The germline gives CDR1 SGHTA, CDR2 FQGNSA. The DNA of the CDR3 is TGTGCCAGCAGCGAACTAGCGGGGGGCGGGAAAGAGACCCAGTACTTC. Protein sequence: CASSELAGGGKETQYF.

This chain connects TRBV25-1 to TRBJ1-1; D gene uncertain. CDR1 and CDR2 from the germline V gene are MGHDK and SYGVNS. The CDR3 is 11 amino acids. V was pared by 7 bases and J by 4 bases, with 7 bases between. The CDR3 DNA is TGTGCCAGCACAGGTCTCACTGAAGCTTTCTTT. Translating it yields CASTGLTEAFF. The whole variable domain, remainder taken from reference TRBV25-1 and TRBJ1-1, is EADIYQTPRYLVIGTGKKITLECSQTMGHDKMYWYQQDPGMELHLIHYSYGVNSTEKGDLSSESTVSRIRTEHFPLTLESARPSHTSQYLCASTGLTEAFFGQGTRLTVV.

The chain has TRBV5-1 and TRBJ2-5; 10 bases fit TRBD1. V lost 4 bases, J lost 3 bases, and 3 bases stayed unmatched. CDR1 and CDR2 (germline): SGHRS, YFSETQ. The CDR3 is 14 residues long. For the CDR3, the DNA is TGCGCCAGCAGCGTGACAGGGGGCGAAGAGACCCAGTACTTC. As protein: CASSVTGGEETQYF.

This chain uses TRBV7-2 with TRBJ1-1, with 8 bases fitting TRBD1. The V gene's germline CDR1 is SGHTA and CDR2 FQGNSA. J lost 1 base, V lost 3 bases, and 1 base had no gene match. This CDR3 region has 14 residues. The CDR3 region has the DNA TGTGCCAGCAGCTTTCAGGGGGCGAACACTGAAGCTTTCTTT. This gives the protein CASSFQGANTEAFF.

The chain joins TRBV9 to TRBJ2-2; 7 nucleotides match TRBD2. The ends lost 3 bases at V and 4 bases at J; junction bases unmatched: 9. This CDR3 is 16 amino acids long. Germline V gene sequence: CDR1 SGDLS, CDR2 YYNGEE. CDR3 sequence (DNA): TGTGCCAGCAGCGGGGGAGGGGCGGTCAGCACCGGGGAGCTGTTTTTT. It specifies CASSGGGAVSTGELFF.

The chain joins TRBV15 to TRBJ1-6; perhaps TRBD1 as D (5 bases). Per germline, CDR1 LNHNV and CDR2 YYDKDF (reference sequence). The CDR3 length is 15 residues. V lost 1 base and J 5 bases, leaving 9 bases between the germline ends. CDR3 region: CATSRGKGHNSPLHF. The DNA of the CDR3 is TGTGCCACCAGCAGAGGGAAGGGGCATAATTCACCCCTCCACTTT.

There are a few counts of this clone. The J gene is TRBJ1-4, the V gene TRBV28, with TRBD1 matching 8 bases. V lost 9 bases, J lost 7 bases, and 10 bases stayed unmatched. The CDR3 extends over 14 amino acids. The germline V gene encodes CDR1 MDHEN and CDR2 SYDVKM. CDR3 in amino acids: CARTPDRGGEKLFF. CDR3 in DNA: TGTGCCAGGACGCCAGACAGGGGAGGTGAAAAACTGTTTTTT.

The J gene is TRBJ1-2, the V gene TRBV4-3; weak D call: TRBD1 (5 bases). There are 17 residues in the CDR3. From germline, CDR1 is LGHNA and CDR2 YSLEER. Trimming cost V 0 bases and J 2 bases, with 16 bases left between them. The CDR3 bases are TGCGCCAGCAGCCAAGATTTACGGGGGTTCGGAAACTATGGCTACACCTTC. Its translation: CASSQDLRGFGNYGYTF.

The CDR3 nucleotides are TGTGCCACCGATCTCGACGGGGCCTACAATGAGCAGTTCTTC. As protein: CATDLDGAYNEQFF. The chain combines TRBV25-1 with TRBJ2-1, with a possible D match to TRBD2 (5 bases). The CDR3 runs 14 residues. From germline, CDR1 is MGHDK and CDR2 SYGVNS. V shed 10 bases and J shed 2 bases, with 15 bases lying between them.

This clone showed up just a few times. The rearrangement joins TRBV5-1 to TRBJ2-2; 12 bases are shared with TRBD2. Germline V lookup: CDR1 SGHRS, CDR2 YFSETQ. The CDR3 consists of 18 residues. V lost 3 bases to trimming and J lost 4 bases; unmatched junction nucleotides: 10. CDR3: CASSSGLAGPPGTGELFF. The CDR3 DNA reads as TGCGCCAGCAGCTCAGGACTAGCGGGGCCCCCGGGCACCGGGGAGCTGTTTTTT. Full variable domain (missing parts from reference TRBV5-1 and TRBJ2-2): KAGVTQTPRYLIKTRGQQVTLSCSPISGHRSVSWYQQTPGQGLQFLFEYFSETQRNKGNFPGRFSGRQFSNSRSEMNVSTLELGDSALYLCASSSGLAGPPGTGELFFGEGSRLTVL.

The chain combines TRBV7-2 with TRBJ2-7, with D maybe TRBD1 (6 bases). The V end lost 5 bases, the J end lost 7 bases, and 30 bases lay between the germline ends. The germline V gene has CDR1 SGHTA and CDR2 FQGNSA. This CDR3 contains 18 residues. CDR3 sequence (DNA): TGTGCCAGCAGCGTACTACCACCGGGACCCGGGGTAGGGGGAGAGCAGTACTTC. Encoded protein: CASSVLPPGPGVGGEQYF.

The chain carries TRBV25-1 and TRBJ1-4; the match to TRBD1 covers 7 bases. Unmatched junction bases numbered 8, after V lost 2 bases and J lost 8 bases. Looked up from germline, CDR1 is MGHDK and CDR2 is SYGVNS. The CDR3 loop spans 15 amino acids. The CDR3: CASSETETGREKLFF. CDR3 coding DNA: TGTGCCAGCAGTGAAACGGAGACAGGGCGGGAAAAACTGTTTTTT.

V and J are TRBV18 and TRBJ2-7; TRBD1 might be the D (6 bases). Germline V gives CDR1 KGHSH, CDR2 LQKENI. The CDR3 totals 13 residues. With 1 base removed from V and 5 bases from J, the gap between germline ends came to 9 bases. The CDR3 bases are TGTGCCAGCTCACCACGGGGGCTCCACGAGCAGTACTTC. It is translated as CASSPRGLHEQYF.

This clone appeared a single time. The chain couples TRBV11-3 to TRBJ2-3, with 11 bases identical to TRBD2. The ends lost 5 bases at V and 1 base at J; junction bases unmatched: 5. The CDR3 totals 16 residues. From germline, CDR1 is SGHNT and CDR2 YENEEA. CDR3 in amino acids: CASSVSGGAGTDTQYF. CDR3 DNA: TGTGCCAGCAGCGTTAGCGGGGGGGCGGGCACAGATACGCAGTATTTT.

The genes are TRBV5-4 and TRBJ1-1; 8 nucleotides match TRBD1. Germline values: CDR1 SGHNT, CDR2 YYREEE (reference sequence). The CDR3 spans 18 residues. After removal of 0 bases from V and 0 bases from J, the junction contained 10 bases not matched to a gene. The CDR3 reads CASSLALGQGDMNTEAFF. In DNA form, the CDR3 reads TGTGCCAGCAGCTTGGCCCTTGGACAGGGAGATATGAACACTGAAGCTTTCTTT.

This sequence joins TRBV19 and TRBJ2-7, with TRBD2 matching 10 bases. Losses at the gene ends were 0 bases for V and 1 base for J; bases not matched to a gene: 12. Germline V gene sequence: CDR1 LNHDA, CDR2 SQIVND (reference sequence). The CDR3 has 19 residues. The CDR3 spells CASSIDLVQRGGGSYEQYF. Here the CDR3 DNA reads TGTGCCAGTAGTATAGATCTCGTGCAGCGGGGGGGCGGATCCTACGAGCAGTACTTC.

The CDR3: CASSFRRGTGVLRGYTF. The CDR3 DNA is TGTGCCAGCAGCTTCAGGCGCGGGACAGGGGTATTAAGGGGCTACACCTTC. V and J are TRBV5-4 and TRBJ1-2, with 10 bases lining up with TRBD1. With 2 bases clipped from V and 8 bases from J, the junction kept 15 bases outside the gene matches. The CDR3 extends over 17 amino acids. From germline, CDR1 is SGHNT and CDR2 YYREEE (reference sequence).

The chain links TRBV15 to TRBJ2-5, with 7 bases aligning to TRBD1. This CDR3 contains 16 residues. The V gene end was trimmed by 6 bases and the J gene end by 3 bases; junction bases not matched to a gene: 13. Germline assignment: CDR1 LNHNV and CDR2 YYDKDF (reference sequence). The CDR3 sequence is CATSTGTATGKETQYF. CDR3 bases: TGTGCCACCAGTACGGGGACAGCAACAGGGAAAGAGACCCAGTACTTC.

The chain employs TRBV29-1 and TRBJ1-2, with a possible D match to TRBD1 (6 bases). Trimming removed 0 bases from V and 0 bases from J, with 8 bases in between. Germline CDR1 is SQVTM and CDR2 is ANQGSEA. The CDR3 covers 14 residues. CDR3 DNA: TGCAGCGTTGAAGATCGGACAGCTAACTATGGCTACACCTTC. It codes for CSVEDRTANYGYTF.